The clone carrying this TCR beta chain was seen a handful of times. MiXCR, applied by TCRdb to the 5' RACE reads, yields one record per CDR3 protein. In the table there are 100,000 to 150,000 distinct CDR3 sequences, about a sixth of which are singletons. This sample is part of a study of T-cell memory formation after mild COVID-19. After removal of 4 bases from V and 4 bases from J, the junction contained 9 bases not matched to a gene. Germline CDR1 is SGHRS and CDR2 is YFSETQ. CDR3 size: 16 residues. The sequenced sample consisted of PBMCs or a T cell subset sorted from them (not recorded which). This receptor was obtained from a young man who had mild COVID-19 (a few samples of this study predate the infection). Cell type and time point are not known. The gene calls are TRBV5-1 and TRBJ2-3; 10 bases match TRBD2. CDR3 DNA: TGCGCCAGCAGCCTAACCGGGACTAGCGTCCCAGATACGCAGTATTTT. It codes for CASSLTGTSVPDTQYF.